These T cell receptor beta chains were read from a single sample in a study of OX40 agonist ivuxolimab in advanced cancers. Sequencing was performed with immunoSEQ multiplex PCR; in TCRdb, only in-frame clones are kept and a portion is missing. Of over 15,000 clones in the sample, about four fifths were seen once. The sample consisted of CD4+ or CD8+ T cells sorted from blood, taken in a trial of the OX40 agonist ivuxolimab. The receptors stem from an adult with an advanced solid tumor such as melanoma, head and neck, liver or kidney cancer. Both conserved end residues are part of each CDR3. The D gene is left open where the match is weak. Rows give clone size only sometimes, using once, few, many, or a class for an expanded clone.

DNA	CDR3	D	V	J	size
TGTGCCAGCAGCTCTACCCCGGGACAGGGTAATTACAATGAGCAGTTCTTC	CASSSTPGQGNYNEQFF	TRBD1	TRBV11-2	TRBJ2-1	NA
TGTGCCAGCAGCAGCGGGACAGGGAACTATGGCTACACCTTC	CASSSGTGNYGYTF	TRBD1	TRBV5-6	TRBJ1-2	few
TGTGCCAGCAGTTACTCGGGCGAAAAACTGTTTTTT	CASSYSGEKLFF	NA	TRBV6-5	TRBJ1-4	NA
TGTGCCAGCAGCTTAGAGCGGGGTAATGGCTACACCTTC	CASSLERGNGYTF	NA	TRBV7-9	TRBJ1-2	NA
TGTGCCAGCAGCGTGGCTCCGGACAGGGACTCTGAGCTGAACACTGAAGCTTTCTTT	CASSVAPDRDSELNTEAFF	TRBD1	TRBV9	TRBJ1-1	NA
TGTGCCAGCAGCTTGACCGGAAGCTACAATGAGCAGTTCTTC	CASSLTGSYNEQFF	NA	TRBV5-6	TRBJ2-1	NA
TGTGCCAGCAGCTTTAATCGAGCTGAAGCTTTCTTT	CASSFNRAEAFF	NA	TRBV5-8	TRBJ1-1	few
TGTGCCAGCAGCTTCAGCAAGGGGGCAGGAAACACCATATATTTT	CASSFSKGAGNTIYF	TRBD1	TRBV4-2	TRBJ1-3	NA
TGTGCCAGCAGTTTAGCGGGGGGCTCCTCCACAGATACGCAGTATTTT	CASSLAGGSSTDTQYF	TRBD2	TRBV6-5	TRBJ2-3	NA
TGTGCCGGGGGGACTGCCGGAGGCTACAATGAGCAGTTCTTC	CAGGTAGGYNEQFF	NA	TRBV2	TRBJ2-1	once
TGCGCCAGCAGCCAAGCGCAAGGTGATGAGCAGTTCTTC	CASSQAQGDEQFF	NA	TRBV4-3	TRBJ2-1	NA
TGTGCCAGCAGCGAAAGGGTTGACAGTTTTGATGAAGCTTTCTTT	CASSERVDSFDEAFF	NA	TRBV27	TRBJ1-1	NA
TGTGCCAGCAGTTACTCTCAGGGCTCCTACGAGCAGTACTTC	CASSYSQGSYEQYF	NA	TRBV6-5	TRBJ2-7	NA
TGTGCCAGCAGTTTGGGTCGAAAACAGGATGCCGTTTCACCCCTCCACTTT	CASSLGRKQDAVSPLHF	NA	TRBV27	TRBJ1-6	NA
TGTGCCAGCAGTCTCGGGGACAGAGCTTTCTTT	CASSLGDRAFF	TRBD1	TRBV6-1	TRBJ1-1	NA
TGTGCCAGCAGTTATCAGGCTGAAGGATATTCACCCCTCCACTTT	CASSYQAEGYSPLHF	NA	TRBV6-5	TRBJ1-6	NA
TGCAGCGTACAGGGAGAAGAGACCCAGTACTTC	CSVQGEETQYF	NA	TRBV29-1	TRBJ2-5	once
TGCGCCAGCAGCCCCCTTGGGGGGCCTCTGGACACTGAAGCTTTCTTT	CASSPLGGPLDTEAFF	NA	TRBV4-1	TRBJ1-1	NA